A selection of T cell receptor beta chains follows, all from one sample in a study of blood T cell repertoires in COVID-19. The protocol was immunoSEQ multiplex PCR, while the TCRdb copy is restricted to in-frame clones and leaves out a portion. The sample lists around 200,000 clones; less than 85% were seen once. Material: peripheral blood. Receptors originate from a woman aged 50 to 60 with acute or convalescent COVID-19. Both conserved end residues are part of each CDR3. The D gene is left open where the match is weak. Clone size appears in some rows only: once, few, many, or a class for an expanded clone.

-	TRBJ2-3	TRBD2	TRBV28	CASSLFLAGDGDTQYF	TGTGCCAGCAGTCTATTCCTAGCGGGAGATGGAGATACGCAGTATTTT
once	TRBJ2-5	TRBD1	TRBV29-1	CTYRGERETQYF	TGCACTTACAGGGGGGAGCGAGAGACCCAGTACTTC
-	TRBJ1-2	-	TRBV28	CATKTGPDGYTF	TGTGCCACCAAAACAGGGCCCGATGGCTACACCTTC
-	TRBJ2-7	-	TRBV5-1	CASSLDPGSGYEQYF	TGCGCCAGCAGCTTGGACCCCGGCTCAGGCTACGAGCAGTACTTC
-	TRBJ1-1	-	TRBV18	CASRRENAPGSTEAFF	TGTGCCAGCCGACGGGAGAATGCCCCGGGGTCAACTGAAGCTTTCTTT
-	TRBJ2-7	TRBD1	TRBV10-2	CASRNTGTGSYEQYF	TGCGCCAGCAGAAACACCGGGACAGGGTCCTACGAGCAGTACTTC
-	TRBJ2-5	-	TRBV7-6	CASSPLGTGLKGGRTQYF	TGTGCCAGCAGCCCCCTCGGGACAGGACTGAAAGGCGGGAGGACCCAGTACTTC
-	TRBJ2-7	TRBD1	TRBV30	CAWMRGTGDHEQYF	TGTGCCTGGATGCGGGGGACAGGGGACCACGAGCAGTACTTC
-	TRBJ2-1	TRBD2	TRBV9	CASSFGLAPGGDNEQFF	TGTGCCAGCAGCTTCGGACTAGCGCCTGGGGGGGACAATGAGCAGTTCTTC
few	TRBJ2-3	-	TRBV5-1	CASSLVMTDTQYF	TGCGCCAGCAGCTTGGTCATGACAGATACGCAGTATTTT